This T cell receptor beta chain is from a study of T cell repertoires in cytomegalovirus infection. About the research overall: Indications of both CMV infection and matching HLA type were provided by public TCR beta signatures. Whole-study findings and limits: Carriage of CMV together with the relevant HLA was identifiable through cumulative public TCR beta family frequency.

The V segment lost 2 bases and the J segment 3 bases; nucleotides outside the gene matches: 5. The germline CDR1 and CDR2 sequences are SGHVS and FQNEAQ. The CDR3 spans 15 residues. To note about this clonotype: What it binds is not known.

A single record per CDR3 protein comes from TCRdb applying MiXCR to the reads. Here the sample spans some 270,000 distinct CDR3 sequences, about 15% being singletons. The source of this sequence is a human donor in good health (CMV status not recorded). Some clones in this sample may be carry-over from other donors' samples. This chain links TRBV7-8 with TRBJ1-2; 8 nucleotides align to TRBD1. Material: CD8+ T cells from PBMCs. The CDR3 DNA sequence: TGTGCCAGCAGCTTACAGGACAGGGTTGACTATGGCTACACCTTC. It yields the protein CASSLQDRVDYGYTF.